This record looks at one T cell receptor (beta chain) sequence and its context. Germline V CDR1 and CDR2: MNHEY, SMNVEV (reference sequence). V dropped 6 bases and J dropped 3; count of bases not matched to a gene: 4. The CDR3 extends over 15 amino acids. These data belong to a study of cytomegalovirus exposure and HLA in healthy donors. The PCR had 60 Vbeta and 13 Jbeta primers. Assay used: immunoSEQ multiplex PCR; TCRdb lists only in-frame clones, some missing. The table lists more than 85,000 clones, over 70% of them singletons. The source of this sequence is a male donor in good health and CMV-seronegative. The rearrangement links TRBV27 to TRBJ2-6, with 8 nucleotides matching TRBD1. The sequenced sample consisted of PBMCs. The CDR3 DNA follows: TGTGCCAGCAGCCAGGGGGCATTTGGGGCCAACGTCCTGACTTTC. The encoded protein is CASSQGAFGANVLTF.